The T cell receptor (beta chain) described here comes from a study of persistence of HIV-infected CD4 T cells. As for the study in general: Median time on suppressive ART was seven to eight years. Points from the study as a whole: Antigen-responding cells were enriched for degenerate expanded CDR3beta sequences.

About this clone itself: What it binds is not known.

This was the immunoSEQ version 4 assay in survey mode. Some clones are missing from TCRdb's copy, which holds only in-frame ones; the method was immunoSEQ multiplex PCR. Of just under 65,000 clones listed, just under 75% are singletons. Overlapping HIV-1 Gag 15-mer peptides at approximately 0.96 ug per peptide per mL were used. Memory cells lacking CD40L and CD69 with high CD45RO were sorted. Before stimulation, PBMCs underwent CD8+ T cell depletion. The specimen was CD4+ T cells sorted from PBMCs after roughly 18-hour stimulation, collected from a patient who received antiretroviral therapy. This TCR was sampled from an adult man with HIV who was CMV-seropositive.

As DNA, the CDR3 is TGTGCCAGCAGCTTGGGGCAGGTCACAGATACGCAGTATTTT. Protein product: CASSLGQVTDTQYF. The J gene is TRBJ2-3, the V gene TRBV5-5; no reliable D call. The V and J ends lost 0 bases and 2 bases respectively, with 7 bases between them. CDR1 is SGHKS, CDR2 YYEKEE, per germline (reference sequence). The CDR3 has 14 residues.